This T cell receptor (beta chain) stems from a study of blood T cell repertoires in COVID-19. Study context: Specimens from acute and convalescent COVID-19 originated in the United States, Italy and Spain.

This clone was found once. This table comes from immunoSEQ multiplex PCR, and its TCRdb copy is limited to in-frame clones, with some not included. This sample has approximately 440,000 clones, with 90% found just once. Trimming left V 2 bases short and J 4 bases short, with 6 bases between. Germline CDR1 and CDR2: LNHDA and SQIVND (reference sequence). The CDR3 length is 13 residues. The receptor was derived from a man younger than 35 who had recovered from COVID-19. Sequencing was done on a sample of PBMCs or T cells enriched from blood (not recorded which). V and J are TRBV19 and TRBJ1-5; no definite D call. CDR3 nucleotide sequence: TGTGCCAGTAGTATATTAGTGAATCAGCCCCAGCATTTT. It specifies CASSILVNQPQHF.